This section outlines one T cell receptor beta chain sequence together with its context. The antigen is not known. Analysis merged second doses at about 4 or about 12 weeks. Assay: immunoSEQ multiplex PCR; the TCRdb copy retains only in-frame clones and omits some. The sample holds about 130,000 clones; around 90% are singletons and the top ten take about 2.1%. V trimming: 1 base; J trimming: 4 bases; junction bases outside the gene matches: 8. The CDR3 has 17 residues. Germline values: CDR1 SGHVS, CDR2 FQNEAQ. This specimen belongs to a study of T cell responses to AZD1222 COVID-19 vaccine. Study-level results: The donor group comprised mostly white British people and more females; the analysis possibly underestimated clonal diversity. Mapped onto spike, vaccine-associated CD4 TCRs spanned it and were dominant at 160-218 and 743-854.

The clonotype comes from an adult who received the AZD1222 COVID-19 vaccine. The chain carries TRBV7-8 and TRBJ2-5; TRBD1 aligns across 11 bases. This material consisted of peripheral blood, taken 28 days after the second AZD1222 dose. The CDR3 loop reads CASSLVPVGQGGETQYF. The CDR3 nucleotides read TGTGCCAGCAGCTTAGTACCGGTGGGACAGGGGGGAGAGACCCAGTACTTC.